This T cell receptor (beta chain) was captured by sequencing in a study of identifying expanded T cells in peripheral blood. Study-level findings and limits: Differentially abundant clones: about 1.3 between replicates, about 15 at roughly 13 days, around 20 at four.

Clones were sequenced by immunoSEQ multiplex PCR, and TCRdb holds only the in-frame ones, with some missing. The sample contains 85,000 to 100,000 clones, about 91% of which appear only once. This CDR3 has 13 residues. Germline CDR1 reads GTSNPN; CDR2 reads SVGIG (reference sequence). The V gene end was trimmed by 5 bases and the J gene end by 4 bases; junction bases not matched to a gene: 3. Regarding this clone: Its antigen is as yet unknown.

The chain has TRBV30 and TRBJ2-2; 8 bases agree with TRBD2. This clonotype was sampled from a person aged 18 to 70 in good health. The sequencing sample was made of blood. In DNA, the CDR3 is TGTGCCTGGCTCGGGGGGGTCACCGGGGAGCTGTTTTTT. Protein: CAWLGGVTGELFF.